This T cell receptor (beta chain) originates from a study of blood T cells in healthy people across ages. Study conclusions and caveats: With age, beta diversity per million T cells declined roughly linearly, significantly by 40.

Next came a second PCR, run for about 6 to 11 cycles, which used a sample-barcoded 5' primer along with a J-beta primer mix. TCRdb re-analysed the 5' RACE reads in MiXCR, keeping a single row per CDR3 protein. The data contain about 780,000 distinct CDR3 sequences, about 46% of them singletons. The V and J ends lost 8 bases and 13 bases, in that order; junction bases with no gene match: 14. Germline V lookup: CDR1 MNHEY, CDR2 SMNVEV (reference sequence). The CDR3 length is 14 residues. Notes on this clonotype: Its target is not known.

Material: blood. This rearrangement joins TRBV27 to TRBJ2-4; 10 bases are a match to TRBD2. The sequence was obtained from a man older than 75 in good health. As DNA, the CDR3 is TGTGCCAGCCGAAAGCTAGCGGGAGAGGTACAGCAGTACTTC. This codes for CASRKLAGEVQQYF.